Listed below are T cell receptor beta chains from one sample, sequenced in a study of cytomegalovirus exposure and HLA in healthy donors. Clones were read by immunoSEQ multiplex PCR, and TCRdb kept only the in-frame ones, dropping some. The table lists 150,000 to 200,000 clones, approximately 85% of them singletons. Source material: PBMCs. The receptors come from a girl aged 5-17 years in good health and CMV-seropositive. The CDR3 runs from the conserved cysteine through the conserved F or W. The D gene is left open where the match is weak. Size tells how often a clone was seen (once, few, many) or the class of an expanded clone, and some rows leave it out.

>-|TRBV7-2|13|TRBD1|TRBJ2-3
CASSLDRTGSQYF
TGTGCCAGCAGCTTAGACAGGACAGGCTCCCAGTATTTT
>-|TRBV18|15|TRBD1|TRBJ1-1
CASSQGQVGNTEAFF
TGTGCCAGCTCACAGGGACAGGTGGGGAACACTGAAGCTTTCTTT
>-|TRBV19|12|-|TRBJ1-5
CATRQGNQPQHF
TGTGCCACAAGACAGGGCAATCAGCCCCAGCATTTT
>-|TRBV6-6|15|TRBD2|TRBJ2-3
CASSGLAGGSYTQYF
TGTGCCAGCAGCGGACTAGCGGGGGGGTCATATACGCAGTATTTT
>-|TRBV5-6|14|TRBD1|TRBJ1-1
CASSVTGTGDPAFF
TGTGCCAGCAGCGTCACCGGGACAGGGGACCCGGCTTTCTTT
>-|TRBV2|15|-|TRBJ1-6
CASTRTGSLNSPLHF
TGTGCCAGCACTCGTACAGGATCTCTAAATTCACCCCTCCACTTT
>-|TRBV2|13|TRBD2|TRBJ2-7
CASSRGGAYEQYF
TGTGCCAGCAGTCGGGGGGGGGCCTACGAGCAGTACTTC
>-|TRBV7-9|16|-|TRBJ2-7
CASSRMQGPSSYEQYF
TGTGCCAGCAGCCGGATGCAGGGCCCGAGCTCCTACGAGCAGTACTTC
>-|TRBV5-6|15|-|TRBJ2-7
CASGGGGGLSYEQYF
TGTGCCAGCGGTGGGGGCGGGGGTCTCTCCTACGAGCAGTACTTC
>once|TRBV6-4|13|-|TRBJ1-1
CASSEASNTEAFF
TGTGCCAGCAGTGAGGCCTCTAACACTGAAGCTTTCTTT
>few|TRBV2|13|-|TRBJ1-4
CASSEQGNEKLFF
TGTGCCAGCAGTGAACAGGGGAACGAAAAACTGTTTTTT
>-|TRBV5-5|15|-|TRBJ1-3
CASSLVVGPGNTIYF
TGTGCCAGCAGCTTGGTCGTGGGGCCTGGAAACACCATATATTTT
>-|TRBV14|14|-|TRBJ2-3
CASSQAGSTDTQYF
TGTGCCAGCAGCCAAGCGGGGAGCACAGATACGCAGTATTTT
>-|TRBV11-3|11|-|TRBJ1-1
CASSYQGLTFF
TGTGCCAGCAGCTACCAGGGACTTACTTTCTTT
>-|TRBV6-5|14|TRBD2|TRBJ2-7
CASSYDGGGAKQYF
TGTGCCAGCAGTTACGATGGCGGGGGGGCCAAGCAGTACTTC
>few|TRBV7-9|14|TRBD1|TRBJ1-1
CASSSGQGDTEAFF
TGTGCCAGCAGCTCGGGACAGGGGGATACTGAAGCTTTCTTT
>few|TRBV4-1|13|-|TRBJ2-7
CASSQTGSYEQYF
TGCGCCAGCAGCCAAACAGGGTCCTACGAGCAGTACTTC
>-|TRBV29-1|13|TRBD2|TRBJ2-5
CSGLTSAAETQYF
TGCAGCGGGCTGACTAGCGCGGCAGAGACCCAGTACTTC
>-|TRBV6-1|15|TRBD1|TRBJ2-7
CASSPLGQAYYEQYF
TGTGCCAGCAGTCCCTTGGGACAGGCGTACTACGAGCAGTACTTC
>few|TRBV18|16|TRBD1|TRBJ2-5
CASSPEDRVRGLDQYF
TGTGCCAGCTCACCAGAAGACAGGGTGAGGGGGCTGGACCAGTACTTC